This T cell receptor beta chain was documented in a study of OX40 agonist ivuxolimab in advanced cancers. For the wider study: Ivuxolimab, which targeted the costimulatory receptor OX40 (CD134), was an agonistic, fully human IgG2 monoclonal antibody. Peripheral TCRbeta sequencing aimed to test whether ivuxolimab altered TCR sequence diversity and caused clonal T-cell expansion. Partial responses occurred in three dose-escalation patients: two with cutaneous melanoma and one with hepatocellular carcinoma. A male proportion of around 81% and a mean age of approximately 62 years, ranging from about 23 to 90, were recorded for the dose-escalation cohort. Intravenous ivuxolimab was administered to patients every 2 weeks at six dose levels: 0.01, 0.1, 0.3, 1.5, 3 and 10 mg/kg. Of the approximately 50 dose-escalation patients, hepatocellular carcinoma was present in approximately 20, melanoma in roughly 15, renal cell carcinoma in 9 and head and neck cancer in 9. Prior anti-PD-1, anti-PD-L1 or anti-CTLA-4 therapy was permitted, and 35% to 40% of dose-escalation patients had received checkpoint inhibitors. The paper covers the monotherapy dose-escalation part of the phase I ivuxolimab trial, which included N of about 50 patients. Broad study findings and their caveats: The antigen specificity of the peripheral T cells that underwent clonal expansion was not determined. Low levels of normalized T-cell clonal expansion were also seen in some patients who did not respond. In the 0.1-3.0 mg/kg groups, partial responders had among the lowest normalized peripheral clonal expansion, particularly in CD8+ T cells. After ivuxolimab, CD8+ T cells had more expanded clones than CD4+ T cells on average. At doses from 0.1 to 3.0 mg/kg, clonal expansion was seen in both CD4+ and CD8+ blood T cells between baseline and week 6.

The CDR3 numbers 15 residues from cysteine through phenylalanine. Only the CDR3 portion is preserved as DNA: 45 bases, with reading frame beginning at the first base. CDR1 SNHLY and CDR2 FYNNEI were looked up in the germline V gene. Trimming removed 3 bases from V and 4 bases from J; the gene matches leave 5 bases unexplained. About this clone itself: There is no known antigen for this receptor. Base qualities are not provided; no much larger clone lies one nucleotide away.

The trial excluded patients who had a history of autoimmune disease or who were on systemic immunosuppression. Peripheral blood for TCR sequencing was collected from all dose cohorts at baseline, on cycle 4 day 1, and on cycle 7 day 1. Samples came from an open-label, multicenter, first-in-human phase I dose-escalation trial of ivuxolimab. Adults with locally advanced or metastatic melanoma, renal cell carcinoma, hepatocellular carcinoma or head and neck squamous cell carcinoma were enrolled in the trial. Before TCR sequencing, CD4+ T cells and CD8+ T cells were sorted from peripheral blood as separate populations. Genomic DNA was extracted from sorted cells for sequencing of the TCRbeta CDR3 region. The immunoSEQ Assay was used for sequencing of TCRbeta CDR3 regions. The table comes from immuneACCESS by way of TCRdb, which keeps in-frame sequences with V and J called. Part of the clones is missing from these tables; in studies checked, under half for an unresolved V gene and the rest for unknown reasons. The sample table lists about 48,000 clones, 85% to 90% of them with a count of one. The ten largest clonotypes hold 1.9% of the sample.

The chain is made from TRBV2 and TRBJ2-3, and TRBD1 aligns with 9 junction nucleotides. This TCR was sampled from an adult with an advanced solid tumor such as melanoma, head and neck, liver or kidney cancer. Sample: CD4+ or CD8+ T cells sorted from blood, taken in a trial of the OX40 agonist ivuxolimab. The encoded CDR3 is CASSEGDRAADTQYF. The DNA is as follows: TGTGCCAGCAGTGAGGGGGACAGGGCGGCAGATACGCAGTATTTT.